One and the same sample provided the 10 T cell receptor beta chains below, sequenced in a study of human T cells and chemical hapten exposure. Each CDR3 protein gets one entry after TCRdb re-called the RACE reads with MiXCR. Among around 150,000 distinct CDR3 sequences listed, around 13% were seen once. As to time point: patch test 1, 2 weeks after DPC sensitization. As to treatment: therapeutic diphenylcyclopropenone sensitization with weekly scalp DPC. This specimen consisted of whole blood, obtained in connection with sensitization to the hapten diphenylcyclopropenone (DPC). These receptors originate from a woman younger than 45 with alopecia areata. Some clones in this sample may be carry-over from other donors' samples.

There are many counts of this clonotype. The gene calls are TRBV12-3 or TRBV12-4 and TRBJ1-1; 7 bases are shared with TRBD1. The CDR3 is 11 amino acids. V dropped 5 bases and J dropped 10; count of bases not matched to a gene: 4. CDR3 loop: CASSITGAAFF. The CDR3 DNA follows: TGTGCCAGCAGTATAACAGGGGCAGCTTTCTTT.

As DNA, the CDR3 is TGTGCCATCAGTGAGAACAGGGGCGACGCTTCCGAGCAGTACTTC. Translated, it gives CAISENRGDASEQYF. The rearrangement uses TRBV10-3 and TRBJ2-7, with 7 bases identical to TRBD1. Germline V gene lookup returns CDR1 ENHRY and CDR2 SYGVKD. The CDR3 extends over 15 amino acids. Trimming took 2 bases from V and 6 from J; bases not matched to a gene: 10.

This CDR3 reads CASRREVETQYF. The CDR3 DNA reads as TGTGCCAGCAGGCGTGAGGTGGAGACCCAGTACTTC. This chain joins TRBV3-1 and TRBJ2-5; D remains unclear. Germline assignment: CDR1 LGHDT and CDR2 YNNKEL (reference sequence). The length of the CDR3 is 12 residues. Trimming took off 6 bases at V and 5 bases at J, with 10 bases between the two ends.

This clonotype was observed a few times. The chain carries TRBV12-3 or TRBV12-4 and TRBJ2-7; possibly TRBD2 for D (5 bases). The CDR3 is 14 amino acids. Trimming stripped 6 bases from V and 7 bases from J, with 19 bases between. Here the CDR3 DNA reads TGTGCCAGCAGGTCCGGGATCCCCTTGGGGGAGCAGTACTTC. Amino acids: CASRSGIPLGEQYF.

This clonotype was counted a few times. The chain has TRBV29-1 and TRBJ2-6; D remains unclear. The germline V gene has CDR1 SQVTM and CDR2 ANQGSEA. V lost 4 bases, J lost 1 base, and 8 bases lay in between. The CDR3 runs 14 residues. The CDR3 sequence: CSVVTPSGANVLTF. CDR3 in DNA: TGCAGCGTTGTTACCCCATCTGGGGCCAACGTCCTGACTTTC.

In this sample, this clonotype turned up many times. This chain connects TRBV7-6 to TRBJ2-1; the match to TRBD2 covers 8 bases. This CDR3 comprises 15 residues. Germline trimming cut 4 bases from V and 5 bases from J; bases unmatched to any gene: 7. Per the germline V gene, CDR1 is SGHVS and CDR2 is FNYEAQ. CDR3 coding DNA: TGTGCCAGCAGCTCCGCGGGGGGCCCTAACAATGAGCAGTTCTTC. Encoded protein: CASSSAGGPNNEQFF.

The CDR3 DNA follows: TGTGCCAGCAGCCCCGGACAGGGGGCAGCTTTCTTT. This gives the protein CASSPGQGAAFF. This rearrangement joins TRBV7-3 to TRBJ1-1; 11 bases are a match to TRBD1. Per the germline V gene, CDR1 is SGHTA and CDR2 is FQGTGA. The CDR3 covers 12 residues. V shed 5 bases, J shed 10 bases, and the junction held 3 bases outside the gene matches.

Only a few counts were recorded for this clonotype. The chain is built from TRBV20-1 and TRBJ2-3; D gene unclear. CDR3 length equals 12 residues. Germline V gene sequence: CDR1 DFQATT, CDR2 SNEGSKA (reference sequence). As DNA, the CDR3 is TGCGCTGCACGATTGGTTACAGATACGCAGTATTTT. Encoded protein: CAARLVTDTQYF.

The chain has TRBV11-3 and TRBJ2-4; unclear D gene. The CDR3 totals 15 residues. Between the trimmed V and J ends, which lost 2 bases and 8 bases, there was a span of 16 bases. Germline assignment: CDR1 SGHNT and CDR2 YENEEA. CDR3 residues: CASSLLGPGNDIQYF. DNA for the CDR3: TGTGCCAGCAGCTTACTTGGTCCAGGAAATGACATTCAGTACTTC. The whole variable domain, filled in from reference TRBV11-3 and TRBJ2-4, reads EAGVVQSPRYKIIEKKQPVAFWCNPISGHNTLYWYLQNLGQGPELLIRYENEEAVDDSQLPKDRFSAERLKGVDSTLKIQPAELGDSAVYLCASSLLGPGNDIQYFGAGTRLSVL.

This clonotype occurred many times. This chain connects TRBV7-9 to TRBJ2-3, with a possible D match to TRBD2 (6 bases). CDR1 and CDR2 (germline): SEHNR, FQNEAQ (reference sequence). CDR3 length equals 15 residues. The V end was cut by 5 bases, the J end by 8 bases, with 20 bases between. The CDR3 coding sequence is TGTGCCAGCAGCCTCCAGAAGGAGGGGATGGTTACGCAGTATTTT. Its protein product is CASSLQKEGMVTQYF.